The clone carrying this TCR beta chain was detected a few times. Its antigen is unknown. MiXCR, run by TCRdb on the reads, gives a single entry per CDR3 protein. The sample records 700,000 to 950,000 distinct CDR3 sequences, 32% being singletons. The data derive from a study of T cell repertoires in cytomegalovirus infection. Study in general: Recently identified HLA-C-restricted CMV epitopes were used, and well-studied HLA-B-restricted CMV epitopes were used as well.

Study results and caveats: HLA-C-restricted, CMV-specific TCR beta clonotypes were dominant ex vivo.

The germline V and J ends were trimmed by 2 bases and 2 bases, with 19 bases remaining between them. The CDR3 spans 18 residues. Germline V gene lookup returns CDR1 MDHEN and CDR2 SYDVKM. The input for sequencing was cultured CD8+ T cells from PBMCs, taken from culture after CMV antigen stimulation. This clonotype was sampled from a human donor in good health (CMV status not recorded). Some clones in this sample may be carry-over from other donors' samples. This sequence joins TRBV28 and TRBJ2-1, with D tentatively TRBD1 or TRBD2 (6 bases each). The CDR3 DNA reads TGTGCCAGCAGTTTACCCGGGGGCCACCCTTTCCCCTACAATGAGCAGTTCTTC. As protein: CASSLPGGHPFPYNEQFF.